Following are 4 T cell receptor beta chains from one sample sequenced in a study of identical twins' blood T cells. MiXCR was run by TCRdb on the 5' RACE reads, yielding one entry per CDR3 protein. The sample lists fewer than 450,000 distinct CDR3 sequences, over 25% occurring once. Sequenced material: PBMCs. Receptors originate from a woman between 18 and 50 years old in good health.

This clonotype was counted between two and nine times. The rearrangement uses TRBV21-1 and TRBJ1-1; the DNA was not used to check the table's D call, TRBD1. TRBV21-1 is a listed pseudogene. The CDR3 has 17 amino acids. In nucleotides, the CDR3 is TGTGCCAGCAGCAAAGCCCCGGGGGCCGTGCAGAACACTGAAGCTTTCTTT. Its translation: CASSKAPGAVQNTEAFF.

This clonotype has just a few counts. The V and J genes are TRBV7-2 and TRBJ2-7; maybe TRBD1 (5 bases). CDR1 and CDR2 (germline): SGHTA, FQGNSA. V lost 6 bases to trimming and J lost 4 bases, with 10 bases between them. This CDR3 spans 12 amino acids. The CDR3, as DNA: TGTGCCAGCAGTTCGACAGCTTACGAGCAGTACTTC. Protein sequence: CASSSTAYEQYF. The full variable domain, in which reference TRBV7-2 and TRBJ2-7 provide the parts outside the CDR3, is GAGVSQSPSNKVTEKGKDVELRCDPISGHTALYWYRQSLGQGLEFLIYFQGNSAPDKSGLPSDRFSAERTGGSVSTLTIQRTQQEDSAVYLCASSSTAYEQYFGPGTRLTVT.

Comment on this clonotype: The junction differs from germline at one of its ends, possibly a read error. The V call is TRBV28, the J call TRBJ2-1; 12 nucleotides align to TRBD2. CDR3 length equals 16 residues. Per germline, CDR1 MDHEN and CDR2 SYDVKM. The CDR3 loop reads CASSPPTSGSFNERFF. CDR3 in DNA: TGTGCCAGCAGTCCCCCGACTAGCGGGAGTTTCAATGAGCGGTTCTTC.

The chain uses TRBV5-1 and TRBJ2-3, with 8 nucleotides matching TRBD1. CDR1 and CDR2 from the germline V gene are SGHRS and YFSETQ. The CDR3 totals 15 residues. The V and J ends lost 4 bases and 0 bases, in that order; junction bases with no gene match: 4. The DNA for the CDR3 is TGCGCCAGCAGCAACGACAGGGGTAGCACAGATACGCAGTATTTT. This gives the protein CASSNDRGSTDTQYF. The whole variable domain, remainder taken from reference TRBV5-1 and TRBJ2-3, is KAGVTQTPRYLIKTRGQQVTLSCSPISGHRSVSWYQQTPGQGLQFLFEYFSETQRNKGNFPGRFSGRQFSNSRSEMNVSTLELGDSALYLCASSNDRGSTDTQYFGPGTRLTVL.